This T cell receptor beta chain derives from a study of blood T cell repertoires in COVID-19. Background on the study: Sources were T cells, B-cell-depleted T cells, or PBMCs; the material itself was cDNA or gDNA.

The CDR3 extends over 12 amino acids. Germline CDR1 reads KGHDR; CDR2 reads SFDVKD. V lost 2 bases and J 4 bases, leaving 2 bases between the germline ends. In the study's own analysis: By means of reference gene primer amplification, nucleated cell counts were estimated. Some clones are missing from TCRdb's copy, which holds only in-frame ones; the method was immunoSEQ multiplex PCR. V and J calls and clone size are those listed in that table; D and trimming were worked out from the DNA. The sample includes roughly 180,000 clones, approximately 85% of them seen just once. V usage is TRBV24-1 and J usage is TRBJ1-3; the D is unclear. The sequencing input was peripheral blood. The origin of this receptor is a woman aged 55-69 years with acute or convalescent COVID-19. The CDR3 loop is CATSDSGNTIYF. Written as DNA, the CDR3 is TGTGCCACCAGTGATTCAGGAAACACCATATATTTT.